The sequence of this T cell receptor (beta chain) was determined in a study of early T cells in non-severe SARS-CoV-2 infection. MiXCR, applied by TCRdb to the 5' RACE reads, yields one record per CDR3 protein. This sample yields fewer than 80,000 distinct CDR3 sequences, of which 8% to 9% are seen a single time; 13% belongs to the top ten. V gave up 4 bases and J gave up 8 bases; unmatched junction bases: 10. The CDR3 covers 14 residues. The specimen comprised whole blood, sampled at baseline. The chain uses TRBV12-3 or TRBV12-4 and TRBJ1-2, with TRBD1 identical over 7 bases. The TCR was taken from an adult who was a healthcare worker with PCR-confirmed SARS-CoV-2 infection or an uninfected control (not recorded which). The CDR3 loop is CASSSTGFRRGYTF. The CDR3 DNA is TGTGCCAGCAGTTCGACAGGGTTTCGGCGCGGCTACACCTTC.